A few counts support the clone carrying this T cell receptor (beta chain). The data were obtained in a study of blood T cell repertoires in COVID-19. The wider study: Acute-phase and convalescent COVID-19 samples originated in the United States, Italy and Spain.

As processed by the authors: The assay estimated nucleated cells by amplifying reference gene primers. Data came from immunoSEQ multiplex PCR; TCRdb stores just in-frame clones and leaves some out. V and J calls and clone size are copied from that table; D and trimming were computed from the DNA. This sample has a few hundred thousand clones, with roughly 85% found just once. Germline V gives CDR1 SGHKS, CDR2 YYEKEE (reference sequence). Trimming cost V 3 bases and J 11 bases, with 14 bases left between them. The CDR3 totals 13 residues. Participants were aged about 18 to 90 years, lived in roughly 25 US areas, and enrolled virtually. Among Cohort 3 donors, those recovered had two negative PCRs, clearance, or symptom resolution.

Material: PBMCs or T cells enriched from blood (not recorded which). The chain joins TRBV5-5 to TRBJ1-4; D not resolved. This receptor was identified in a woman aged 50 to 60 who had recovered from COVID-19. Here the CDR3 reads CASSSEGLGKLFF. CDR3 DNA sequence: TGTGCCAGCAGCTCGGAGGGTCTAGGGAAACTGTTTTTT. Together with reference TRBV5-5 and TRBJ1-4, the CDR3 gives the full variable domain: DAGVTQSPTHLIKTRGQQVTLRCSPISGHKSVSWYQQVLGQGPQFIFQYYEKEERGRGNFPDRFSARQFPNYSSELNVNALLLGDSALYLCASSSEGLGKLFFGSGTQLSVL.